Listed here are 17 T cell receptor beta chains from one sample, sequenced in a study of OX40 agonist ivuxolimab in advanced cancers. The assay was immunoSEQ multiplex PCR, and TCRdb's table has in-frame clones only and misses some. The profile shows approximately 19,000 clones, around 78% of them singletons. This specimen was CD4+ or CD8+ T cells sorted from blood, taken in a trial of the OX40 agonist ivuxolimab. These receptor sequences come from an adult with an advanced solid tumor such as melanoma, head and neck, liver or kidney cancer.

This clone came up once. This CDR3 reads CASSPGTDTQYF. The CDR3 DNA is TGTGCCAGCAGCCCTGGAACAGATACGCAGTATTTT. The V gene is TRBV7-8, the J gene TRBJ2-3; D ambiguous. V was shortened by 5 bases and J by 3 bases, with 6 bases between the two germline ends. The CDR3 has 12 residues. Germline CDR1 and CDR2: SGHVS and FQNEAQ.

The table lists this clone with a count of one. The rearrangement links TRBV1 to TRBJ2-1; TRBD2 reflects the table's D call only, with no check against the DNA. TRBV1 is a pseudogene locus. The CDR3 consists of 15 residues. Here the CDR3 reads CTSSRRDRNYNEQFF. The CDR3 bases are TGCACCAGCAGCCGGAGGGACCGTAACTACAATGAGCAGTTCTTC.

This sequence joins TRBV6-9 and TRBJ1-1; the D is unclear. The CDR3 sequence is 13 residues long. Germline lookup yields CDR1 MNHGY and CDR2 SVAAGI. V lost 3 bases to trimming and J lost 3 bases, with 8 bases between them. In nucleotides, the CDR3 is TGTGCCAGCAGTTACGAACCGGACACTGAAGCTTTCTTT. It encodes CASSYEPDTEAFF.

The V call is TRBV7-2, the J call TRBJ2-3; D remains unclear. CDR1 and CDR2 (germline): SGHTA, FQGNSA. Trimming pared 4 bases from V and 2 bases from J, leaving 4 bases between. The CDR3 runs 12 residues. This CDR3 reads CASSSLTDTQYF. In nucleotides, the CDR3 is TGTGCCAGCAGCTCCCTCACAGATACGCAGTATTTT.

About this clone: The identical CDR3 is also encoded by other nucleotide sequences in the sample. V and J are TRBV15 and TRBJ2-5; 10 bases are a match to TRBD1. This CDR3 contains 17 residues. The germline V gene has CDR1 LNHNV and CDR2 YYDKDF (reference sequence). J gave up 1 base and V 5 bases, and 10 bases lay outside the gene matches. In DNA, the CDR3 is TGTGCCACCAGCTCACCCAGTGACAGGGGGCTCCAAGAGACCCAGTACTTC. This codes for CATSSPSDRGLQETQYF.

The chain joins TRBV5-6 to TRBJ2-2; 8 bases match TRBD2. The length of the CDR3 is 17 residues. The V and J ends lost 4 bases and 7 bases, in that order; junction bases with no gene match: 15. The germline V gene has CDR1 SGHDT and CDR2 YYEEEE. The CDR3 spells CASSPLGSGTWGGELFF. CDR3 nucleotide sequence: TGTGCCAGCAGCCCCCTGGGTAGCGGGACGTGGGGCGGGGAGCTGTTTTTT.

This chain connects TRBV11-3 to TRBJ2-1; D ambiguous. The CDR3 has 14 amino acids. Trimming pared 0 bases from V and 6 bases from J, leaving 9 bases between. Germline CDR1 is SGHNT and CDR2 is YENEEA. CDR3 sequence: CASSLDRSSNEQFF. As DNA, the CDR3 is TGTGCCAGCAGCTTAGATAGGTCCAGCAATGAGCAGTTCTTC.

This clone came up once. This chain links TRBV6-5 with TRBJ2-7; D gene ambiguous. The germline gives CDR1 MNHEY, CDR2 SVGAGI. CDR3 length equals 12 residues. Trimming took off 2 bases at V and 9 bases at J, with 11 bases between the two ends. The CDR3 DNA reads TGTGCCAGCAGTTACGCGGCCTCGGGGCAGTACTTC. Encoded protein: CASSYAASGQYF.

In regard to this clone: Different DNA sequences within this sample yield the same CDR3. The CDR3: CATSRDLGNTGELFF. In DNA form, the CDR3 reads TGTGCCACCAGCAGAGACCTCGGGAACACCGGGGAGCTGTTTTTT. The chain uses TRBV15 and TRBJ2-2; D gene unclear. V lost 0 bases to trimming and J lost 1 base, with 6 bases between them. This CDR3 contains 15 residues. The V gene's germline CDR1 is LNHNV and CDR2 YYDKDF (reference sequence).

This rearrangement joins TRBV18 to TRBJ2-7; D is unclear. The CDR3 is 13 amino acids. The V end was cut by 2 bases, the J end by 0 bases, with 5 bases between. CDR1 is KGHSH, CDR2 LQKENI, per germline. DNA of the CDR3: TGTGCCAGCTCACCAACGGGCTCCTACGAGCAGTACTTC. Translation gives CASSPTGSYEQYF.

The chain is built from TRBV5-4 and TRBJ2-1, with 10 bases identical to TRBD2. Germline loops: CDR1 SGHNT, CDR2 YYREEE (reference sequence). The CDR3 runs to 15 residues. The trim removed 5 bases at V and 8 bases at J, leaving 10 bases unmatched. CDR3 bases: TGTGCCAGCAGGGCCACTAGCGGGGAGGCGGATGAGCAGTTCTTC. Protein: CASRATSGEADEQFF.

The rearrangement links TRBV27 to TRBJ1-5; possible D gene TRBD1, 5 bases. The germline V gene encodes CDR1 MNHEY and CDR2 SMNVEV (reference sequence). V lost 6 bases, J lost 5 bases, and 14 bases lay in between. This CDR3 is 14 amino acids long. Here the CDR3 reads CASRTAAFDQPQHF. CDR3 nucleotide sequence: TGTGCCAGCAGGACAGCGGCGTTTGATCAGCCCCAGCATTTT.

The chain uses TRBV23-1 and TRBJ2-1; TRBD2 matches 8 bases. TRBV23-1 is classed as an ORF, of uncertain function. There are 17 residues in the CDR3. With 3 bases clipped from V and 6 bases from J, the junction kept 13 bases outside the gene matches. The CDR3 reads CASSQRETRGGPNEQFF. The CDR3 DNA reads TGCGCCAGCAGTCAGCGCGAAACCCGGGGGGGCCCCAATGAGCAGTTCTTC.

This sequence joins TRBV28 and TRBJ1-2; D is perhaps TRBD1 (5 bases). The germline V and J ends were trimmed by 5 bases and 4 bases, with 14 bases remaining between them. Per the germline V gene, CDR1 is MDHEN and CDR2 is SYDVKM. The CDR3 contains 14 residues. The chain's CDR3 is CASSRNPQGYGYTF. CDR3 nucleotide sequence: TGTGCCAGCAGTCGCAACCCCCAGGGCTATGGCTACACCTTC.

This rearrangement joins TRBV6-9 to TRBJ1-2, with 8 positions matching TRBD1. The germline CDR1 and CDR2 sequences are MNHGY and SVAAGI. Unmatched junction bases numbered 8, after V lost 6 bases and J lost 5 bases. This CDR3 contains 14 residues. CDR3 protein: CASSLNRGRYGYTF. In nucleotides, the CDR3 is TGTGCCAGCAGCTTAAACAGGGGGAGGTATGGCTACACCTTC.

V gene TRBV11-2 combines with J gene TRBJ1-2; D call uncertain. The CDR3 extends over 13 amino acids. V was cut by 4 bases and J by 4 bases, with 10 bases left in between. Germline loops: CDR1 SGHAT, CDR2 FQNNGV. CDR3 nucleotides: TGTGCCAGCAGCTCGTCCAGGTCCTATGGCTACACCTTC. It translates to CASSSSRSYGYTF.

This clone has only one observation. V is TRBV29-1 and J is TRBJ1-3; D gene uncertain. The germline CDR1 and CDR2 sequences are SQVTM and ANQGSEA. V was clipped by 3 bases and J by 0 bases, with 12 bases between them. The CDR3 consists of 15 residues. DNA for the CDR3: TGCAGCGTTGAGTTAGGCAAGAGCTCTGGAAACACCATATATTTT. This gives the protein CSVELGKSSGNTIYF.